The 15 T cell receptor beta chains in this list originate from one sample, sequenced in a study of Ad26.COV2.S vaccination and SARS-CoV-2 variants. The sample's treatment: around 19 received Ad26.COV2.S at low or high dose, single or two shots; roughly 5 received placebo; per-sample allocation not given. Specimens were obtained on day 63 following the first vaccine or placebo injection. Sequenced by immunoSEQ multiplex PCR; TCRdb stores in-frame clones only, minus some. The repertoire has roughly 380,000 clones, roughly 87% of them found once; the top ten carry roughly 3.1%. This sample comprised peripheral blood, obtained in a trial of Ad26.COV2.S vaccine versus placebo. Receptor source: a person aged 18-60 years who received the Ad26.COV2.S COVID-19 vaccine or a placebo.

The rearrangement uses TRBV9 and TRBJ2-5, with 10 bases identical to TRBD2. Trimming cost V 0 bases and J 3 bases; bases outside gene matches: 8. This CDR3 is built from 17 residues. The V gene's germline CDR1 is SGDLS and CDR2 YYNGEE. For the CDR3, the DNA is TGTGCCAGCAGCGTAGAAGGGCTAGCGGGGGTAAAAGAGACCCAGTACTTC. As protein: CASSVEGLAGVKETQYF.

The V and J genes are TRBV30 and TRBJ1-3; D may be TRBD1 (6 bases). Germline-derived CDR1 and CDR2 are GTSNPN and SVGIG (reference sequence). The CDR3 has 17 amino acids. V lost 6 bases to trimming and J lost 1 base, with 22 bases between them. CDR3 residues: CACLIGRTANSGNTIYF. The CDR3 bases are TGTGCCTGTTTAATAGGGCGGACAGCTAATTCTGGAAACACCATATATTTT.

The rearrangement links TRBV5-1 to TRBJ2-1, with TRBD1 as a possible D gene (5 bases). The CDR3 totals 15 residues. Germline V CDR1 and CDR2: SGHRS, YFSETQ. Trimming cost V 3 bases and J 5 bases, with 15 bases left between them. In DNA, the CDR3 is TGCGCCAGCAGCTCCGACAGCAGACCCAACAATGAGCAGTTCTTC. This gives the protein CASSSDSRPNNEQFF.

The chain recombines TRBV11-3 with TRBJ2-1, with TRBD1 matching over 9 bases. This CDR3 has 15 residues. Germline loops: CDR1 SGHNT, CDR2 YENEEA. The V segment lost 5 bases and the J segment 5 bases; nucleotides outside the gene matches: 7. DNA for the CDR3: TGTGCCAGCAGCCCGTGGGGGACAGGGAACAATGAGCAGTTCTTC. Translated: CASSPWGTGNNEQFF.

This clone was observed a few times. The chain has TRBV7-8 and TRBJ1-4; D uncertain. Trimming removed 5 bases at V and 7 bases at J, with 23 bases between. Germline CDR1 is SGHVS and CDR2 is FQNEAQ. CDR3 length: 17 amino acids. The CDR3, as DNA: TGTGCCAGCAGCCGATCAACTCCCTCTCGGGGTGGTGAAAAACTGTTTTTT. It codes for CASSRSTPSRGGEKLFF. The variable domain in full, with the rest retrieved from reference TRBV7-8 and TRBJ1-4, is GAGVSQSPRYKVAKRGQDVALRCDPISGHVSLFWYQQALGQGPEFLTYFQNEAQLDKSGLPSDRFFAERPEGSVSTLKIQRTQQEDSAVYLCASSRSTPSRGGEKLFFGSGTQLSVL.

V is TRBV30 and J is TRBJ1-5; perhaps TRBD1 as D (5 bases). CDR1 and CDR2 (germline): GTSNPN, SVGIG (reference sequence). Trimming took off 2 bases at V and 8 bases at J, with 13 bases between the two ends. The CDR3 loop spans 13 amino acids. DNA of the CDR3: TGTGCCTGGAGTCCTGTTCGGGGGGAGCCCCAGCATTTT. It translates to CAWSPVRGEPQHF.

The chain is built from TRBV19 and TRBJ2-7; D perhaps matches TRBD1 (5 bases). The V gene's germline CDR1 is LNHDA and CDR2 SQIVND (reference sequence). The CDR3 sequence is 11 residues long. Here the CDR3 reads CELRGSYEQYF. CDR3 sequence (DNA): TGTGAGCTAAGGGGCAGCTACGAGCAGTACTTC.

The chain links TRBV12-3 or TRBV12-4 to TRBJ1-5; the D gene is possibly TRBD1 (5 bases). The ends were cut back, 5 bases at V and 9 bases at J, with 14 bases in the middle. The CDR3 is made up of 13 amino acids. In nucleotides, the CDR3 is TGTGCCAGCAGTCCTGGGGGGGATTTGCCCCAGCATTTT. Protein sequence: CASSPGGDLPQHF.

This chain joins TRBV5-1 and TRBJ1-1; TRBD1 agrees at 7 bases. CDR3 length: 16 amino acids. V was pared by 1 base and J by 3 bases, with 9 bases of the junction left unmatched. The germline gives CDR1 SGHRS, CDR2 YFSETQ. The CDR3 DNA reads TGCGCCAGCAGCTTGTCGGGAGGGGGCCGGTACACTGAAGCTTTCTTT. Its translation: CASSLSGGGRYTEAFF.

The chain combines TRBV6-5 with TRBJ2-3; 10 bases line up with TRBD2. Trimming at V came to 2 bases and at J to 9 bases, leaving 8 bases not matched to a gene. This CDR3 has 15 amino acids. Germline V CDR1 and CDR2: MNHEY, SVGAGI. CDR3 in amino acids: CASSYAFLAGETQYF. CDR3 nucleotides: TGTGCCAGCAGTTACGCCTTTCTAGCGGGGGAGACGCAGTATTTT.

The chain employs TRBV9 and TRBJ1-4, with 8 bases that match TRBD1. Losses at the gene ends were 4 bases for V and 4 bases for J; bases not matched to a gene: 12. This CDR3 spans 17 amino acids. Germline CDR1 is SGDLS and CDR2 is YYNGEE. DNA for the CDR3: TGTGCCAGCAGCCTAGCCCCCCAGGGGGCCGGTAATGAAAAACTGTTTTTT. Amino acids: CASSLAPQGAGNEKLFF. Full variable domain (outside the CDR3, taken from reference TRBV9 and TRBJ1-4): DSGVTQTPKHLITATGQRVTLRCSPRSGDLSVYWYQQSLDQGLQFLIQYYNGEERAKGNILERFSAQQFPDLHSELNLSSLELGDSALYFCASSLAPQGAGNEKLFFGSGTQLSVL.

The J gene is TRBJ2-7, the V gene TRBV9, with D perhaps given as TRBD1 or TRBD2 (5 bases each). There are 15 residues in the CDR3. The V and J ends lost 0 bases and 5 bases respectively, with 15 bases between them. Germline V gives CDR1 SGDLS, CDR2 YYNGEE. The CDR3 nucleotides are TGTGCCAGCAGCGTAGGAGGTGGGGGAACCCACGAGCAGTACTTC. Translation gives CASSVGGGGTHEQYF.

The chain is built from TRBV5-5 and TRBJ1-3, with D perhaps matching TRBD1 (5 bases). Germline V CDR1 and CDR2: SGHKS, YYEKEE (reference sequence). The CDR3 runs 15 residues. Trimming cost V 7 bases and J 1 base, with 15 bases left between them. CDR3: CASHRGDQSGNTIYF. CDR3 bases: TGTGCCAGCCACCGGGGGGATCAATCTGGAAACACCATATATTTT.

The CDR3 DNA is TGTGCCAGCAGTTCGGGACAGGGAGGACTTGGCTACACCTTC. It translates to CASSSGQGGLGYTF. The rearrangement links TRBV27 to TRBJ1-2, with 9 bases matching TRBD1. The CDR3 is 14 amino acids. With V trimmed by 4 bases and J by 7 bases, 7 bases remained unmatched. The germline gives CDR1 MNHEY, CDR2 SMNVEV (reference sequence).

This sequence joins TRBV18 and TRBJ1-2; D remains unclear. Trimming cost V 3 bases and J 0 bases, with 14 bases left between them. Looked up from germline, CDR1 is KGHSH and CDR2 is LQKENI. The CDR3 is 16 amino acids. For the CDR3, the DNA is TGTGCCAGCTCACCTTCTAATACGATCACTAACTATGGCTACACCTTC. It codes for CASSPSNTITNYGYTF. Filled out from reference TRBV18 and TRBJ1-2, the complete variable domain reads NAGVMQNPRHLVRRRGQEARLRCSPMKGHSHVYWYRQLPEEGLKFMVYLQKENIIDESGMPKERFSAEFPKEGPSILRIQQVVRGDSAAYFCASSPSNTITNYGYTFGSGTRLTVV.